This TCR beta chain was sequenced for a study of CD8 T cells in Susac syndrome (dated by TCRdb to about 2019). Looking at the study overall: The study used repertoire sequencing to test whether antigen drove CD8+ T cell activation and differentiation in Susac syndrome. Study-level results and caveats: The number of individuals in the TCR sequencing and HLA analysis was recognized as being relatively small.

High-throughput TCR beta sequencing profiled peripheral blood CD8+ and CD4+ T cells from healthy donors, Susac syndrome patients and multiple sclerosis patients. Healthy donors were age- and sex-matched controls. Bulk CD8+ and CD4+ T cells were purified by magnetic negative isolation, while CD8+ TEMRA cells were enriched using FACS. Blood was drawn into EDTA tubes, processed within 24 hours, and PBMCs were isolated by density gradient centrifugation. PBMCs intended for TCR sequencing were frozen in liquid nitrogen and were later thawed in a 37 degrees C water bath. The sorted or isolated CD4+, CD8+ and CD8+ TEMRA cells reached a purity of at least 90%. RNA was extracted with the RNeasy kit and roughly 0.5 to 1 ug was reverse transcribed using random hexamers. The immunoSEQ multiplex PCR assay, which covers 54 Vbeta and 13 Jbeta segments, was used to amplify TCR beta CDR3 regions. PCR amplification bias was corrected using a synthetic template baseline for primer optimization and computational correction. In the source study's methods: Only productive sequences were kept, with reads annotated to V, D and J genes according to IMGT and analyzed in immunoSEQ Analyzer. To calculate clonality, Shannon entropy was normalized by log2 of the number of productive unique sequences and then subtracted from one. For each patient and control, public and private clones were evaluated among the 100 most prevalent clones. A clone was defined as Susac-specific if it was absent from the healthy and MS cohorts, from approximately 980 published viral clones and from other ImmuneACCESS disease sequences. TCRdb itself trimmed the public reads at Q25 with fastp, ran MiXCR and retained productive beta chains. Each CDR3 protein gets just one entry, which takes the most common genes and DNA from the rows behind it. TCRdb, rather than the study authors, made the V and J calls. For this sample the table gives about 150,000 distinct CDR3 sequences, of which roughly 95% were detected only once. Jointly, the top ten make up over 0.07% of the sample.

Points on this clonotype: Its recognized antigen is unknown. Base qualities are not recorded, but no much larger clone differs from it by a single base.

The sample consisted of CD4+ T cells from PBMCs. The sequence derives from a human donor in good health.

The CDR3 region reads CASSPAGARNQPQHF. The nucleotide sequence is given as TGTGCCAGCTCACCCGCAGGGGCTCGAAATCAGCCCCAGCATTTT. The chain uses TRBV18 and TRBJ1-5; the best D guess is TRBD1, with 6 bases matching. The germline V gene sets CDR1 to KGHSH and CDR2 to LQKENI. Deletion took 3 bases off V and 4 bases off J, with a span of 13 bases between the germline ends. From its cysteine to its phenylalanine, the CDR3 spans 15 amino acids. Of all the DNA, just the CDR3 is kept, 45 bases in frame from base 1. When the CDR3 is completed using the reference TRBV18 and TRBJ1-5 genes on either side, the full variable domain is NAGVMQNPRHLVRRRGQEARLRCSPMKGHSHVYWYRQLPEEGLKFMVYLQKENIIDESGMPKERFSAEFPKEGPSILRIQQVVRGDSAAYFCASSPAGARNQPQHFGDGTRLSIL.